The sequence of this T cell receptor (beta chain) was determined in a study of blood T cell repertoires in COVID-19. This study enrolled people aged 18 to 89 from approximately 24 US geographic areas. Trimming stripped 0 bases from V and 3 bases from J, with 12 bases between. This CDR3 spans 16 amino acids. CDR1 and CDR2 from the germline V gene are MNHEY and SVGAGI. Per the authors' pipeline: Researchers report that nucleated cell counts were estimated from reference gene primer amplification. Data came from immunoSEQ multiplex PCR; TCRdb stores just in-frame clones and leaves some out. V and J calls and clone size are given by that table; D and trimming were obtained from the DNA. The profile shows about 180,000 clones, approximately 85% of them singletons.

This TCR was sampled from a woman aged 25-40 years who had recovered from COVID-19. The sequenced sample was PBMCs or T cells enriched from blood (not recorded which). V and J are TRBV6-5 and TRBJ2-1; possibly TRBD1 for D (5 bases). The CDR3 is CASSYSSRVDYNEQFF. CDR3 nucleotide sequence: TGTGCCAGCAGTTACTCTTCCAGGGTGGACTACAATGAGCAGTTCTTC.